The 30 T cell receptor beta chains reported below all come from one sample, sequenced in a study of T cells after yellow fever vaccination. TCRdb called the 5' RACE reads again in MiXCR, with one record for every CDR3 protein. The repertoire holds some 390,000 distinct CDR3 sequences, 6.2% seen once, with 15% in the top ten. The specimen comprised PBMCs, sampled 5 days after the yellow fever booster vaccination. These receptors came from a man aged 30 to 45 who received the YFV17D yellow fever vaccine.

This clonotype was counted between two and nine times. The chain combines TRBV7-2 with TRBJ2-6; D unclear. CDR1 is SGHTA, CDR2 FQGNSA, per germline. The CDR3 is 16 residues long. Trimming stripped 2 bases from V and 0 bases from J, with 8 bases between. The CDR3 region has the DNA TGTGCCAGCAGCTTATCGTACAGCTCTGGGGCCAACGTCCTGACTTTC. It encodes CASSLSYSSGANVLTF.

CDR3 DNA: TGTGCCAGCAGCTTGGCTCCCGGAACCTACGAGCAGTACTTC. This encodes CASSLAPGTYEQYF. The genes are TRBV5-4 and TRBJ2-7, with D hard to call. Germline-derived CDR1 and CDR2 are SGHNT and YYREEE (reference sequence). The CDR3 totals 14 residues. Trimming cost V 0 bases and J 2 bases, with 9 bases left between them.

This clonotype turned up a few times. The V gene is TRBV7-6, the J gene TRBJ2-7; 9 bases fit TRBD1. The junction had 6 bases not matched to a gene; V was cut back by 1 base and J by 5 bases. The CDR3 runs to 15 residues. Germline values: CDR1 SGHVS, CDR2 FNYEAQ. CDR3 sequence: CASSLGGTGNNEQYF. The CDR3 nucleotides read TGTGCCAGCAGCTTAGGTGGGACAGGGAATAACGAGCAGTACTTC.

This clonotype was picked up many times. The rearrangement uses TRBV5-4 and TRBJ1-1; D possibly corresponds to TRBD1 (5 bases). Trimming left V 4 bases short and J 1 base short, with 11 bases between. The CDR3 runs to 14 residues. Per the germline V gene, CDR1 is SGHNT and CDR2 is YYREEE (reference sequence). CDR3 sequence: CASSLGRENTEAFF. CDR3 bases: TGTGCCAGCAGCCTGGGACGGGAGAACACTGAAGCTTTCTTT.

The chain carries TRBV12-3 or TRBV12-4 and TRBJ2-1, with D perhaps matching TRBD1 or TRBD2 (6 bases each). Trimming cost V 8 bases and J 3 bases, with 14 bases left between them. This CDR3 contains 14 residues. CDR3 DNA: TGTGCCAGCCTTAACAGGGACTTCTACAATGAGCAGTTCTTC. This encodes CASLNRDFYNEQFF.

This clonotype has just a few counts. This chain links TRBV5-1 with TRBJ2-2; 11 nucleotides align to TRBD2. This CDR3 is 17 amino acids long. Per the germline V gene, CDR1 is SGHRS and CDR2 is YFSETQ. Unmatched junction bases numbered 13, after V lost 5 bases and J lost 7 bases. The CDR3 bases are TGCGCCAGCAGACTAGGGACTAGCGGACTTCGGGGCGGGGAGCTGTTTTTT. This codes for CASRLGTSGLRGGELFF.

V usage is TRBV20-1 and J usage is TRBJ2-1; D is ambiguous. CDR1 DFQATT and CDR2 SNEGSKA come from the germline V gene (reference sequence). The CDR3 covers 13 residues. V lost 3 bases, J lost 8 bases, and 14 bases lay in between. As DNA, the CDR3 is TGCAGTGCTAGGTCCACGGGTAAAGATGAGCAGTTCTTC. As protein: CSARSTGKDEQFF.

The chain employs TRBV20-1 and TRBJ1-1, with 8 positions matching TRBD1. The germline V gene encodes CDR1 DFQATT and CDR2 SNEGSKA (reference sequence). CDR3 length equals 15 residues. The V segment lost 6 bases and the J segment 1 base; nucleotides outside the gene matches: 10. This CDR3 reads CSAVDSGTGNTEAFF. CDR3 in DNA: TGCAGTGCAGTGGATTCCGGGACAGGGAACACTGAAGCTTTCTTT.

CDR3 residues: CASSQGFWNEQFF. DNA of the CDR3: TGTGCCAGCAGCCAAGGTTTTTGGAATGAGCAGTTCTTC. The V and J genes are TRBV14 and TRBJ2-1; no reliable D call. CDR1 is SGHDN and CDR2 is FVKESK in the germline V gene. V lost 1 base, J lost 7 bases, and 8 bases lay in between. The CDR3 length is 13 residues.

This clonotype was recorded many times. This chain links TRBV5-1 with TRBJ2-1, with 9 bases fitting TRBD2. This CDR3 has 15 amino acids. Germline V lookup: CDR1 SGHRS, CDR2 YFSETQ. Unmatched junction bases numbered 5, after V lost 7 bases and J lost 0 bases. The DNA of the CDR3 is TGCGCCAGCGAGACTAGCGGAGACTCCTACAATGAGCAGTTCTTC. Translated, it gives CASETSGDSYNEQFF.

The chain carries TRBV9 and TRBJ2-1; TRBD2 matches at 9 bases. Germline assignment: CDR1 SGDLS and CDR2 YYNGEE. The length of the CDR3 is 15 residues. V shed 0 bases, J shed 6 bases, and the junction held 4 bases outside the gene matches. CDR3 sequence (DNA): TGTGCCAGCAGCGTAGGGGGACTAGCAACCAATGAGCAGTTCTTC. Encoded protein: CASSVGGLATNEQFF.

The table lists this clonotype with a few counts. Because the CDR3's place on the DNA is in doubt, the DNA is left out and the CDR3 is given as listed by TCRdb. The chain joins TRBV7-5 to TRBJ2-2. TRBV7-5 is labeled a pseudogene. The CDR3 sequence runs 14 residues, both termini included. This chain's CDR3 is CISVSNGSAGELFF.

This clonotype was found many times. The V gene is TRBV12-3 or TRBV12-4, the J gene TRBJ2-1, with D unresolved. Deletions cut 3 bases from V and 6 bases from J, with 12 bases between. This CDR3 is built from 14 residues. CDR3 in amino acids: CASSFSVGSNEQFF. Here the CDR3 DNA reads TGTGCCAGCAGTTTTTCGGTCGGTTCCAATGAGCAGTTCTTC.

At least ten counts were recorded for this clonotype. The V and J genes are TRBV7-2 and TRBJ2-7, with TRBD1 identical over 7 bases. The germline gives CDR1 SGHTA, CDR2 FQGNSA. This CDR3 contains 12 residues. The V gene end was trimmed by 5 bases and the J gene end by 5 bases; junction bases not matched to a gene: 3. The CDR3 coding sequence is TGTGCCAGCAGCGACAGGGCCCACGAGCAGTACTTC. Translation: CASSDRAHEQYF.

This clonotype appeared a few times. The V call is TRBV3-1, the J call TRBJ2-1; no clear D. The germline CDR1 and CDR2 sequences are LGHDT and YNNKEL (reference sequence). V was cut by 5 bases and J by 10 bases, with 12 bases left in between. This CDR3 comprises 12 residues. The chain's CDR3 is CASSGPSGEQFF. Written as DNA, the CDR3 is TGTGCCAGCAGCGGACCCAGTGGGGAGCAGTTCTTC.

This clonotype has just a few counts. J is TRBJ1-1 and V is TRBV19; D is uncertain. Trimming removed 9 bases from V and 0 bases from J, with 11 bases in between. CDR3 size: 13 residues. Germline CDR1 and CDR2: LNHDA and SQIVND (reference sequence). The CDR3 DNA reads TGTGCCAGCCTCGGACTGATGAACACTGAAGCTTTCTTT. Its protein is CASLGLMNTEAFF.

CDR3 in DNA: TGCGCCAGCAGCTTGGAGAGACTGCAAGAGACCCAGTACTTC. This gives the protein CASSLERLQETQYF. The chain is built from TRBV5-1 and TRBJ2-5; D not resolved. This CDR3 is built from 14 residues. V dropped 0 bases and J dropped 2 bases, with 8 bases sitting between them. The germline gives CDR1 SGHRS, CDR2 YFSETQ.

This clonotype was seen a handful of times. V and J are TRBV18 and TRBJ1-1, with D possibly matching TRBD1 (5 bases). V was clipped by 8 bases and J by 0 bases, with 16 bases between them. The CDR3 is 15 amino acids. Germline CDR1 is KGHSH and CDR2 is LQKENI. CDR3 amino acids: CASAPFREMNTEAFF. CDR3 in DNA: TGTGCCAGCGCCCCTTTCAGGGAAATGAACACTGAAGCTTTCTTT.

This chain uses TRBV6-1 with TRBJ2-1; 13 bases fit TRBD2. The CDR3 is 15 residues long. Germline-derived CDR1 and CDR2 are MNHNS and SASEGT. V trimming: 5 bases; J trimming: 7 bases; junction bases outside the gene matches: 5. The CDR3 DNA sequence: TGTGCCAGCAGTCGACTAGCGGGAGGTTCGAATGAGCAGTTCTTC. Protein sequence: CASSRLAGGSNEQFF.

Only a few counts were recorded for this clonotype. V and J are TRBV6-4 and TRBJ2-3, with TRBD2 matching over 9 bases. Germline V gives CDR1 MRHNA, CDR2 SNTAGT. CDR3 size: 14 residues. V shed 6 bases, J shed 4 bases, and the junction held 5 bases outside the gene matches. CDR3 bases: TGTGCCAGCAGCTCCGGGACTAGCCCAGATACGCAGTATTTT. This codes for CASSSGTSPDTQYF.

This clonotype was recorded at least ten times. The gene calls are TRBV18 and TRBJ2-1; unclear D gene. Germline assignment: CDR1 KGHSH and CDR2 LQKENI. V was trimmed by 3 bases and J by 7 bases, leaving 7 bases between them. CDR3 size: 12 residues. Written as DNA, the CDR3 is TGTGCCAGCTCACCCCAGGCGAATGAGCAGTTCTTC. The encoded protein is CASSPQANEQFF.

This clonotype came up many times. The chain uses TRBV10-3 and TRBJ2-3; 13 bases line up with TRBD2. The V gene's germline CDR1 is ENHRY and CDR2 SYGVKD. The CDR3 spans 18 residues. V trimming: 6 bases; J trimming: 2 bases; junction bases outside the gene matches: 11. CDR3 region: CAIRPGTSGELYTDTQYF. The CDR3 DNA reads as TGTGCCATCAGGCCGGGGACTAGCGGGGAACTGTACACAGATACGCAGTATTTT.

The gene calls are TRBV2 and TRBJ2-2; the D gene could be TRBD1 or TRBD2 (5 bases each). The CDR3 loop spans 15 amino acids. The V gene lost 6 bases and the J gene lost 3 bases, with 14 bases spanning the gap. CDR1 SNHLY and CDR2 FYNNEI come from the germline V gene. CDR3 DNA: TGTGCCAGCAGGCCGGGACGGCTTGACACCGGGGAGCTGTTTTTT. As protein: CASRPGRLDTGELFF.

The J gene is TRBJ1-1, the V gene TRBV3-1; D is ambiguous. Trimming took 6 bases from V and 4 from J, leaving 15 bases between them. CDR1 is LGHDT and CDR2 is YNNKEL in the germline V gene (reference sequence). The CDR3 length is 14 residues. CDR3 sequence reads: CASSLVSSSTEAFF. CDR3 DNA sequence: TGTGCCAGCAGTCTCGTGTCCAGCTCCACTGAAGCTTTCTTT.

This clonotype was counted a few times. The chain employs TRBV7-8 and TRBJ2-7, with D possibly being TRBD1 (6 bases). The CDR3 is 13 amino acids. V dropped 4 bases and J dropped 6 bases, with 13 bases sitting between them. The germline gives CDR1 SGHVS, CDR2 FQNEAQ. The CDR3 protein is CASSSTTGPEQYF. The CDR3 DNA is TGTGCCAGCAGCTCAACCACAGGGCCCGAGCAGTACTTC.

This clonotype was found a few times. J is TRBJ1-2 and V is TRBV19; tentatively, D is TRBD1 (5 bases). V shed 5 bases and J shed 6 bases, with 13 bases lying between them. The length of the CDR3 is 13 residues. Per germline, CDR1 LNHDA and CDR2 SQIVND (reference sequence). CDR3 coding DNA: TGTGCCAGTAGTGCCTCAGGGTGGGATGGCTACACCTTC. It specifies CASSASGWDGYTF.

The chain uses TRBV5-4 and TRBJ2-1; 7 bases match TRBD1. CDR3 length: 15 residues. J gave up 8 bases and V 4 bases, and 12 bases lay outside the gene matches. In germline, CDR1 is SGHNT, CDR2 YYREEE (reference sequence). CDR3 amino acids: CASSHGTDLIYEQFF. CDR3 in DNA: TGTGCCAGCAGCCACGGGACAGACTTAATATATGAGCAGTTCTTC.

The CDR3 loop reads CATSDWPRAQGQETQYF. The DNA for the CDR3 is TGTGCCACCAGTGATTGGCCCCGGGCTCAGGGCCAAGAGACCCAGTACTTC. V and J are TRBV24-1 and TRBJ2-5; TRBD1 might be the D (5 bases). Germline lookup yields CDR1 KGHDR and CDR2 SFDVKD. Trimming cost V 2 bases and J 1 base, with 16 bases left between them. The CDR3 sequence is 17 residues long.

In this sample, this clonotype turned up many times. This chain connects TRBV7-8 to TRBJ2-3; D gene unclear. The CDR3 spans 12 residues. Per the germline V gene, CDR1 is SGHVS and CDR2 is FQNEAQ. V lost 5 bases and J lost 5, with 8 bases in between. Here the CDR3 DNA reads TGTGCCAGCAGCGCCGCTAGAGATACGCAGTATTTT. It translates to CASSAARDTQYF.

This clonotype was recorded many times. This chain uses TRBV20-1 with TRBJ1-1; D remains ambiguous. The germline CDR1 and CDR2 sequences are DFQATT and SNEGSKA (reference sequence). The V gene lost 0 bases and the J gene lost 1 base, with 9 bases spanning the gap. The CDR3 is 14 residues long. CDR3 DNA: TGCAGTGCTAGAGATCTTTCAAGGAACACTGAAGCTTTCTTT. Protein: CSARDLSRNTEAFF.